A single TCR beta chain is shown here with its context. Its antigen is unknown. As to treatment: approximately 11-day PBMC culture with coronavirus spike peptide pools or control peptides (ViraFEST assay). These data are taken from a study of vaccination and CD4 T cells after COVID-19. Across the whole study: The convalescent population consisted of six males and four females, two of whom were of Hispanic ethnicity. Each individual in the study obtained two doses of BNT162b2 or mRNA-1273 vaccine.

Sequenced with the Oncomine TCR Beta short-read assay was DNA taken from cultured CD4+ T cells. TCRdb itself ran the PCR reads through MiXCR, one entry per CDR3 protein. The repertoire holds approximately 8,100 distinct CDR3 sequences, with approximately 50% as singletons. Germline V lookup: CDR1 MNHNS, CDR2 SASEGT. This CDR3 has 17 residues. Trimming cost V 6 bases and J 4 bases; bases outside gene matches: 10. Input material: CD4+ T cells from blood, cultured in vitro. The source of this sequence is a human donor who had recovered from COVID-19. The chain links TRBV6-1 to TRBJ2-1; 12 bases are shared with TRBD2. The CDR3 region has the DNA TGTGCCAGCAGGGGGGACGGTGGGACTAGCGGGTACAATGAGCAGTTCTTC. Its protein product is CASRGDGGTSGYNEQFF.